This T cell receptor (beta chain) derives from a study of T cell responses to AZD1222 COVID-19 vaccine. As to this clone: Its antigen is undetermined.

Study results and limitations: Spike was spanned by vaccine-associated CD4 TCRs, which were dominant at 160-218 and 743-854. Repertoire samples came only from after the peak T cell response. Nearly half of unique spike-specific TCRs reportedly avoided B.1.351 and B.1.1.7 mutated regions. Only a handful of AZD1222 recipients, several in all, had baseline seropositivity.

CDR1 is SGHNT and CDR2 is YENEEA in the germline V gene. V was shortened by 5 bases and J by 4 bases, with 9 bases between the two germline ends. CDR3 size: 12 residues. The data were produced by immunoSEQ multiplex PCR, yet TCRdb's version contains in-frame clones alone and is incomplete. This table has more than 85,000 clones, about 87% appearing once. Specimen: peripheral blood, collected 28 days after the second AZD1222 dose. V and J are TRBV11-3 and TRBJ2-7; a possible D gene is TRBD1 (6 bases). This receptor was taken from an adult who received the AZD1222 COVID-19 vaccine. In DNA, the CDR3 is TGTGCCAGCAGCCGGGACAATTACGAGCAGTACTTC. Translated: CASSRDNYEQYF.